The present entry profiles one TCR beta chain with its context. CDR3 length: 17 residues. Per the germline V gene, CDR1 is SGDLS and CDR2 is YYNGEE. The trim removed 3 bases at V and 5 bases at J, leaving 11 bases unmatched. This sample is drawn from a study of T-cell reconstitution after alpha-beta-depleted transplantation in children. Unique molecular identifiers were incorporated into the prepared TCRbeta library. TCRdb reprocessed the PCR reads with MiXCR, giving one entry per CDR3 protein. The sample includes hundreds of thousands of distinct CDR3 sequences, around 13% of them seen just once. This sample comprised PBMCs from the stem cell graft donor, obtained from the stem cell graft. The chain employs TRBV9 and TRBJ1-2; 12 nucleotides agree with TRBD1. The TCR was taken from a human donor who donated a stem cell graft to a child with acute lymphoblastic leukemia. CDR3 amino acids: CASSDRDRGHTEYGYTF. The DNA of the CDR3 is TGTGCCAGCAGCGACCGGGACAGGGGGCATACGGAGTATGGCTACACCTTC. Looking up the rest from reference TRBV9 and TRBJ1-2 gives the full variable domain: DSGVTQTPKHLITATGQRVTLRCSPRSGDLSVYWYQQSLDQGLQFLIQYYNGEERAKGNILERFSAQQFPDLHSELNLSSLELGDSALYFCASSDRDRGHTEYGYTFGSGTRLTVV.